Here is one T cell receptor (beta chain) with its context. Trimming stripped 1 base from V and 5 bases from J, with 9 bases between. CDR3 length: 14 residues. Germline V gene data show CDR1 as SNHLY and CDR2 as FYNNEI. Allocation to cohorts depended on clinical history reported by the participants. Two negative PCRs, clearance, or symptom resolution had been documented for recovered Cohort 3 donors. The sample originates from a study of blood T cell repertoires in COVID-19. Study summary: Samples came from the United States, Italy and Spain, spanning acute and convalescent COVID-19. PBMCs, B-cell-depleted T cells, or T cells were the source of the cDNA or gDNA that made up the material.

The method was immunoSEQ multiplex PCR; TCRdb's version includes in-frame clones alone and lacks a portion of them. The sample includes hundreds of thousands of clones, roughly 90% of them seen just once. V is TRBV2 and J is TRBJ2-1; D not certain. Sequencing input: PBMCs or T cells enriched from blood (not recorded which). The receptor comes from a man between 60 and 75 years old who had recovered from COVID-19. CDR3 region: CASSEGRFHNEQFF. CDR3 coding DNA: TGTGCCAGCAGTGAAGGCAGGTTCCACAATGAGCAGTTCTTC.